Following are 19 T cell receptor beta chains from one sample sequenced in a study of blood T cell repertoires in COVID-19 (dated by TCRdb to about 2020). Library preparation used the immunoSEQ multiplex PCR assay. As stored in TCRdb, this immuneACCESS dataset retains in-frame rearrangements with V and J assigned. A fraction of the clones does not appear; measured against another copy, unresolved V genes explain less than half of the discrepancy, and the remainder lacks a known reason. For this sample there are 230,000 or so clones; around 86% appear just once. The ten largest clonotypes hold around 5.4% of the sample. Material for sequencing was peripheral blood. The receptors originated from a human donor in a cohort sampled during active COVID-19.

With regard to this clone: A read error may account for a junction end that differs from germline. This chain uses TRBV5-1 with TRBJ2-7; 10 bases map to TRBD1. The germline CDR1 and CDR2 sequences are SGHRS and YFSETQ. The CDR3 length is 14 residues. The CDR3 DNA sequence: TGCGCCAGCAGCTCCGGGACAGGGGTCCTCGCCGAGAACTTC. Translated: CASSSGTGVLAENF.

This clone was found once. The chain combines TRBV7-2 with TRBJ2-7, with D perhaps TRBD1 (6 bases). The V and J ends lost 5 bases and 5 bases respectively, with 10 bases between them. This CDR3 has 12 amino acids. CDR1 is SGHTA and CDR2 is FQGNSA in the germline V gene. The CDR3 loop is CASSPGQHEQYF. The CDR3 DNA sequence: TGTGCCAGCAGCCCCGGACAGCACGAGCAGTACTTC.

The gene calls are TRBV7-9 and TRBJ1-3, with TRBD1 identical over 8 bases. The germline V gene encodes CDR1 SEHNR and CDR2 FQNEAQ (reference sequence). J gave up 2 bases and V 5 bases, and 5 bases lay outside the gene matches. The CDR3 totals 15 residues. CDR3 sequence (DNA): TGTGCCAGCAGCCTCTGGACAGGGACTGGAAACACCATATATTTT. Its translation is CASSLWTGTGNTIYF.

This clone was seen a handful of times. The rearrangement links TRBV30 to TRBJ1-1; tentatively, D is TRBD1 (5 bases). The germline CDR1 and CDR2 sequences are GTSNPN and SVGIG (reference sequence). V gave up 2 bases and J gave up 3 bases, with 10 bases separating them. The CDR3 is 13 amino acids. CDR3 nucleotide sequence: TGTGCCTGGAGTTATGGGGCTTACACTGAAGCTTTCTTT. It yields the protein CAWSYGAYTEAFF.

This chain connects TRBV7-9 to TRBJ2-1; 12 bases align to TRBD2. Germline V CDR1 and CDR2: SEHNR, FQNEAQ (reference sequence). V was pared by 5 bases and J by 6 bases, with 11 bases of the junction left unmatched. The CDR3 spans 17 residues. Here the CDR3 reads CASSLPMTSGGGNEQFF. Written as DNA, the CDR3 is TGTGCCAGCAGCCTACCCATGACTAGCGGGGGAGGCAATGAGCAGTTCTTC.

The gene calls are TRBV7-2 and TRBJ2-2; D unclear. Per germline, CDR1 SGHTA and CDR2 FQGNSA. The germline V and J ends were trimmed by 1 base and 7 bases, with 13 bases remaining between them. This CDR3 spans 15 amino acids. CDR3 loop: CASSLVGGYGGELFF. In DNA, the CDR3 is TGTGCCAGCAGCTTAGTCGGCGGTTACGGCGGGGAGCTGTTTTTT.

The chain links TRBV13 to TRBJ1-5, with D hard to call. Trimming removed 0 bases at V and 4 bases at J, with 7 bases between. The CDR3 has 14 residues. CDR1 and CDR2 (germline): PRHDT, FYEKMQ (reference sequence). Here the CDR3 reads CASSLGRGNQPQHF. CDR3 nucleotides: TGTGCCAGCAGCTTAGGCCGGGGTAATCAGCCCCAGCATTTT. Based on the CDR3 plus reference TRBV13 and TRBJ1-5, the full variable domain is AAGVIQSPRHLIKEKRETATLKCYPIPRHDTVYWYQQGPGQDPQFLISFYEKMQSDKGSIPDRFSAQQFSDYHSELNMSSLELGDSALYFCASSLGRGNQPQHFGDGTRLSIL.

The chain is built from TRBV28 and TRBJ1-1; 9 bases are shared with TRBD1. This CDR3 is built from 15 residues. Trimming at V came to 7 bases and at J to 1 base, leaving 7 bases not matched to a gene. Germline-derived CDR1 and CDR2 are MDHEN and SYDVKM. The CDR3 region has the DNA TGTGCCAGCACCCAACCGACAGGGGGGAACACTGAAGCTTTCTTT. It codes for CASTQPTGGNTEAFF.

This rearrangement joins TRBV27 to TRBJ2-7, with TRBD2 matching 8 bases. The CDR3 consists of 15 residues. V trimming: 6 bases; J trimming: 4 bases; junction bases outside the gene matches: 11. Germline CDR1 and CDR2: MNHEY and SMNVEV (reference sequence). The CDR3 sequence is CASRLEAGGVYEQYF. CDR3 sequence (DNA): TGTGCCAGCAGATTAGAGGCGGGAGGAGTATACGAGCAGTACTTC.

The chain uses TRBV27 and TRBJ2-3, with a weak D call TRBD2 (6 bases). The CDR3 totals 14 residues. V shed 6 bases and J shed 0 bases, with 10 bases lying between them. CDR1 MNHEY and CDR2 SMNVEV come from the germline V gene (reference sequence). As DNA, the CDR3 is TGTGCCAGCAGGTTGGGGGGTAGCACAGATACGCAGTATTTT. Protein product: CASRLGGSTDTQYF.

In this sample, this clone turned up a few times. This same CDR3 is encoded by further DNA sequences in the sample. The chain links TRBV2 to TRBJ1-2, with 9 bases identical to TRBD1. The V segment lost 5 bases and the J segment 5 bases; nucleotides outside the gene matches: 6. The length of the CDR3 is 14 residues. CDR1 is SNHLY and CDR2 is FYNNEI in the germline V gene. The CDR3 protein is CASSTTGTGYGYTF. For the CDR3, the DNA is TGTGCCAGCAGTACCACTGGGACAGGGTATGGCTACACCTTC. Full variable domain (remainder filled in from reference TRBV2 and TRBJ1-2): EPEVTQTPSHQVTQMGQEVILRCVPISNHLYFYWYRQILGQKVEFLVSFYNNEISEKSEIFDDQFSVERPDGSNFTLKIRSTKLEDSAMYFCASSTTGTGYGYTFGSGTRLTVV.

This clone came up a few times. V and J are TRBV18 and TRBJ1-3; D is ambiguous. V dropped 0 bases and J dropped 2 bases, with 11 bases sitting between them. CDR3 size: 16 residues. In germline, CDR1 is KGHSH, CDR2 LQKENI. The CDR3 reads CASSPPGGEAGNTIYF. CDR3 bases: TGTGCCAGCTCACCACCAGGCGGGGAAGCTGGAAACACCATATATTTT.

V usage is TRBV6-2 or TRBV6-3 and J usage is TRBJ1-2, with D tentatively TRBD1 (6 bases). In germline, CDR1 is MNHEY, CDR2 SVGEGT. Trimming took 4 bases from V and 4 from J, leaving 16 bases between them. The CDR3 consists of 15 residues. The CDR3 nucleotides read TGTGCCAGCAGTTCAGCAGGGGCAAGCGGCTATGGCTACACCTTC. This sequence encodes CASSSAGASGYGYTF.

The CDR3 region is CASNLRRTETNYGYTF. The CDR3, as DNA: TGTGCCAGCAATTTACGTAGGACAGAGACTAACTATGGCTACACCTTC. The chain has TRBV7-2 and TRBJ1-2; tentatively, D is TRBD1 (6 bases). From germline, CDR1 is SGHTA and CDR2 FQGNSA. The CDR3 sequence is 16 residues long. With 7 bases removed from V and 0 bases from J, the gap between germline ends came to 18 bases.

The rearrangement links TRBV30 to TRBJ2-2, with 8 bases aligning to TRBD1. This CDR3 has 16 residues. Germline assignment: CDR1 GTSNPN and CDR2 SVGIG (reference sequence). Trimming at V came to 1 base and at J to 5 bases, leaving 9 bases not matched to a gene. CDR3 region: CAWSAIGQGRTGELFF. The CDR3 DNA reads TGTGCCTGGAGTGCCATAGGACAGGGTCGGACCGGGGAGCTGTTTTTT.

The gene calls are TRBV28 and TRBJ1-5, with 7 bases that match TRBD1. V was clipped by 5 bases and J by 0 bases; unmatched bases: 4. The CDR3 totals 15 residues. Germline CDR1 reads MDHEN; CDR2 reads SYDVKM. CDR3 in DNA: TGTGCCAGCAGTAAGGGACAGAATAGCAATCAGCCCCAGCATTTT. Encoded protein: CASSKGQNSNQPQHF.

The V gene is TRBV19, the J gene TRBJ1-1, with a possible D match to TRBD1 (6 bases). Germline loops: CDR1 LNHDA, CDR2 SQIVND (reference sequence). This CDR3 comprises 15 residues. V lost 1 base to trimming and J lost 1 base, with 10 bases between them. The CDR3 DNA follows: TGTGCCAGTAGTATAGTGGCCAGGGGGAACACTGAAGCTTTCTTT. Amino acids: CASSIVARGNTEAFF.

The DNA for the CDR3 is TGTGCCAGCAGCCCCGCGGGTCCGGGCCAATACAATGAGCAGTTCTTC. Amino acid sequence: CASSPAGPGQYNEQFF. The gene calls are TRBV9 and TRBJ2-1; a possible D gene is TRBD2 (5 bases). CDR1 and CDR2 from the germline V gene are SGDLS and YYNGEE. CDR3 length: 16 residues. Trimming left V 4 bases short and J 4 bases short, with 18 bases between.

The chain employs TRBV9 and TRBJ2-3, with 9 bases that match TRBD2. The CDR3 runs to 16 residues. The V gene end was trimmed by 0 bases and the J gene end by 6 bases; junction bases not matched to a gene: 8. The V gene's germline CDR1 is SGDLS and CDR2 YYNGEE. DNA for the CDR3: TGTGCCAGCAGCGTAGATAGCGGGAGATCGCTGGATACGCAGTATTTT. This codes for CASSVDSGRSLDTQYF. The full variable domain, completed using reference TRBV9 and TRBJ2-3, is DSGVTQTPKHLITATGQRVTLRCSPRSGDLSVYWYQQSLDQGLQFLIQYYNGEERAKGNILERFSAQQFPDLHSELNLSSLELGDSALYFCASSVDSGRSLDTQYFGPGTRLTVL.